The entry below gives a single TCR beta chain sequence along with its context. What it binds is not known. These data are taken from a study of blood T cells in healthy people across ages. Study outcomes and limitations: One million T cells yielded diversity estimates that were considered underestimates. Unknown donor CMV status possibly confounded expanded clonotype changes.

A minimum of 7 million PBMCs was isolated per sample. A sample-barcoded 5' primer and a J-beta primer mix were used in a second PCR of roughly 7 to 11 cycles. CDR3-containing paired-end reads numbered at least 2.5 million in each sample. TCRdb reprocessed the 5' RACE reads via MiXCR and lists one record per CDR3 protein. The sample yields 700,000 to 800,000 distinct CDR3 sequences, more than 40% seen once. Sequencing was done on a sample of blood. The sequence derives from a woman aged 55-69 years in good health.

CDR3 coding DNA: TGTGCCAGTAGTATAGTGTGGACTAACGCGCAACAGTTCTTC. It codes for CASSIVWTNAQQFF. V usage is TRBV19 and J usage is TRBJ2-1; weak D call: TRBD2 (6 bases). Trimming took off 1 base at V and 13 bases at J, with 17 bases between the two ends. The CDR3 is made up of 14 amino acids. Germline V gives CDR1 LNHDA, CDR2 SQIVND (reference sequence).